Presented here are 21 T cell receptor beta chains from one specimen sequenced in a study of OX40 agonist ivuxolimab in advanced cancers. Using immunoSEQ multiplex PCR, the repertoire was profiled, and TCRdb retains in-frame clones only, with some absent. The sample lists approximately 20,000 clones; around 87% were seen once. The material was CD4+ or CD8+ T cells sorted from blood, obtained in a trial of the OX40 agonist ivuxolimab. The source is an adult with an advanced solid tumor such as melanoma, head and neck, liver or kidney cancer.

The chain couples TRBV7-6 to TRBJ2-7; 8 nucleotides line up with TRBD1. CDR3 size: 13 residues. The V gene's germline CDR1 is SGHVS and CDR2 FNYEAQ. J was trimmed by 5 bases and V by 5 bases; bases with no gene match: 5. CDR3 loop: CASSPSGGHEQYF. In DNA form, the CDR3 reads TGTGCCAGCAGCCCTTCAGGGGGCCACGAGCAGTACTTC.

This sequence joins TRBV4-1 and TRBJ1-2; 9 bases map to TRBD1. The V gene's germline CDR1 is MGHRA and CDR2 YSYEKL. This CDR3 spans 16 amino acids. Trimming cost V 4 bases and J 4 bases; bases outside gene matches: 10. The DNA for the CDR3 is TGCGCCAGCAGCCTCGCCAGACAGGGGGTGGGCTATGGCTACACCTTC. Translation gives CASSLARQGVGYGYTF.

This rearrangement joins TRBV30 to TRBJ1-2; D uncertain. Trimming took 1 base from V and 0 from J, leaving 6 bases between them. Germline V gene lookup returns CDR1 GTSNPN and CDR2 SVGIG (reference sequence). The CDR3 is 13 amino acids. CDR3 sequence (DNA): TGTGCCTGGAGTGAATTAGCTAACTATGGCTACACCTTC. This encodes CAWSELANYGYTF.

The J gene is TRBJ2-7, the V gene TRBV6-6, with 9 bases lining up with TRBD2. The trim removed 8 bases at V and 5 bases at J, leaving 16 bases unmatched. Germline CDR1 reads MNHNY; CDR2 reads SVGAGI (reference sequence). This CDR3 is built from 16 residues. The DNA for the CDR3 is TGTGCCAGCGGAAACCCCTGGGTAGCGGGGGAGGACGAGCAGTACTTC. It translates to CASGNPWVAGEDEQYF.

The gene calls are TRBV2 and TRBJ1-2; D uncertain. CDR3 length equals 15 residues. In germline, CDR1 is SNHLY, CDR2 FYNNEI. Trimming took off 3 bases at V and 4 bases at J, with 15 bases between the two ends. The DNA of the CDR3 is TGTGCCAGCAGTGATTCTGCGGCGCTTATCTATGGCTACACCTTC. This gives the protein CASSDSAALIYGYTF.

The V gene is TRBV27, the J gene TRBJ2-2, with TRBD1 matching 7 bases. Germline CDR1 and CDR2: MNHEY and SMNVEV (reference sequence). The CDR3 consists of 16 residues. Unmatched junction bases numbered 9, after V lost 3 bases and J lost 5 bases. The CDR3 loop is CASSFRRQGWTGELFF. The CDR3 DNA reads as TGTGCCAGCAGTTTCCGAAGACAGGGTTGGACCGGGGAGCTGTTTTTT.

The chain carries TRBV9 and TRBJ1-1; the D is unclear. Trimming removed 0 bases from V and 1 base from J, with 7 bases in between. This CDR3 has 14 amino acids. Germline lookup yields CDR1 SGDLS and CDR2 YYNGEE. CDR3 loop: CASSVVEGNTEAFF. The CDR3 nucleotides are TGTGCCAGCAGCGTAGTGGAGGGGAACACTGAAGCTTTCTTT.

This clone was seen a few times. The chain has TRBV23-1 and TRBJ2-2, with 7 positions matching TRBD1. TRBV23-1 is noted as an ORF with a role that remains uncertain. There are 15 residues in the CDR3. Trimming took 9 bases from V and 1 from J; bases not matched to a gene: 8. CDR3 region: CARRGQIKNTGELFF. The CDR3 nucleotides are TGCGCCAGGAGGGGACAGATAAAGAACACCGGGGAGCTGTTTTTT.

This chain joins TRBV4-3 and TRBJ2-1; no definite D call. Trimming took 3 bases from V and 0 from J, leaving 6 bases between them. From germline, CDR1 is LGHNA and CDR2 YSLEER. The length of the CDR3 is 14 residues. In nucleotides, the CDR3 is TGCGCCAGCAGCCAGGGTAGCTCCTACAATGAGCAGTTCTTC. Protein: CASSQGSSYNEQFF.

In this sample, this clone turned up once. CDR3 nucleotide sequence: TGTGCCAGCACCGGAGCGGCGAATCCCTACGAGCAGTACTTC. It is translated as CASTGAANPYEQYF. The chain links TRBV2 to TRBJ2-7, with D tentatively TRBD2 (5 bases). Germline CDR1 reads SNHLY; CDR2 reads FYNNEI. The V gene lost 7 bases and the J gene lost 2 bases, with 15 bases spanning the gap. The CDR3 has 14 residues.

A remark on this clone: Additional DNA sequences in this sample encode the identical CDR3. This sequence joins TRBV5-6 and TRBJ1-4; D is undetermined. Deletions cut 2 bases from V and 6 bases from J, with 5 bases between. The CDR3 extends over 12 amino acids. The germline gives CDR1 SGHDT, CDR2 YYEEEE. The CDR3 loop reads CASSFQYEKLFF. As DNA, the CDR3 is TGTGCCAGCAGCTTCCAATATGAAAAACTGTTTTTT. Using reference TRBV5-6 and TRBJ1-4 for the parts outside the CDR3, the full variable domain is DAGVTQSPTHLIKTRGQQVTLRCSPKSGHDTVSWYQQALGQGPQFIFQYYEEEERQRGNFPDRFSGHQFPNYSSELNVNALLLGDSALYLCASSFQYEKLFFGSGTQLSVL.

The chain employs TRBV2 and TRBJ2-7; a possible D gene is TRBD1 (6 bases). Germline lookup yields CDR1 SNHLY and CDR2 FYNNEI. Between the trimmed V and J ends, which lost 3 bases and 3 bases, there was a span of 24 bases. The CDR3 is 18 amino acids. CDR3 DNA: TGTGCCAGCAGTGACCCCCCAACCGGGACACCCGAAAACTACGAGCAGTACTTC. It encodes CASSDPPTGTPENYEQYF.

The chain carries TRBV11-2 and TRBJ2-3, with 9 bases lining up with TRBD2. The CDR3 sequence is 18 residues long. The germline gives CDR1 SGHAT, CDR2 FQNNGV. The J segment lost 1 base and the V segment lost 0 bases, leaving 8 bases of the junction unmatched. The CDR3 DNA reads as TGTGCCAGCAGCTTAGACGTTTTAGCGGGGGTACGCACAGATACGCAGTATTTT. Its protein is CASSLDVLAGVRTDTQYF. The whole variable domain, filled in from reference TRBV11-2 and TRBJ2-3, reads EAGVAQSPRYKIIEKRQSVAFWCNPISGHATLYWYQQILGQGPKLLIQFQNNGVVDDSQLPKDRFSAERLKGVDSTLKIQPAKLEDSAVYLCASSLDVLAGVRTDTQYFGPGTRLTVL.

This sequence joins TRBV2 and TRBJ2-3, with D perhaps TRBD1 or TRBD2 (6 bases each). The CDR3 covers 14 residues. CDR1 and CDR2 (germline): SNHLY, FYNNEI. Trimming removed 8 bases from V and 2 bases from J, with 14 bases in between. The DNA for the CDR3 is TGTGCCAGCGAGGAGGGGGAGGCCACAGATACGCAGTATTTT. This gives the protein CASEEGEATDTQYF.

The CDR3, as DNA: TGTGCCAGCAGTTACTCGGAGAGGTGGACTGAAGCTTTCTTT. Translation gives CASSYSERWTEAFF. The chain carries TRBV6-5 and TRBJ1-1; D gene ambiguous. Trimming pared 0 bases from V and 5 bases from J, leaving 10 bases between. The germline V gene has CDR1 MNHEY and CDR2 SVGAGI. The CDR3 runs 14 residues.

The chain links TRBV7-8 to TRBJ2-1; the D call may be TRBD1 or TRBD2 (5 bases each). Germline assignment: CDR1 SGHVS and CDR2 FQNEAQ. Deletions cut 5 bases from V and 7 bases from J, with 21 bases between. There are 16 residues in the CDR3. The DNA for the CDR3 is TGTGCCAGCAGCCTCACCCAAGGGAGTCACAGGAATGAGCAGTTCTTC. This encodes CASSLTQGSHRNEQFF.

This chain links TRBV5-4 with TRBJ1-1; weak D call: TRBD1 (6 bases). Trimming took off 1 base at V and 5 bases at J, with 15 bases between the two ends. The CDR3 length is 15 residues. Germline V lookup: CDR1 SGHNT, CDR2 YYREEE (reference sequence). The CDR3 bases are TGTGCCAGCAGCTTGAATGAGGGGGGTCGGACTGAAGCTTTCTTT. It codes for CASSLNEGGRTEAFF.

The rearrangement joins TRBV12-5 to TRBJ2-1; 7 bases fit TRBD1. The V and J ends lost 6 bases and 1 base, in that order; junction bases with no gene match: 6. This CDR3 has 15 amino acids. Germline V gene sequence: CDR1 LGHNT, CDR2 FRNRAP. CDR3 protein: CASGRQGSSYNEQFF. The CDR3 DNA follows: TGTGCTAGTGGAAGACAGGGATCTTCCTACAATGAGCAGTTCTTC.

The gene calls are TRBV10-3 and TRBJ2-7; D is undetermined. CDR1 is ENHRY, CDR2 SYGVKD, per germline. Trimming took 4 bases from V and 1 from J, leaving 5 bases between them. The CDR3 has 12 amino acids. CDR3 DNA sequence: TGTGCCATCAGTGGGGGTTCCTACGAGCAGTACTTC. Its protein is CAISGGSYEQYF.

The chain employs TRBV30 and TRBJ1-1; D possibly corresponds to TRBD1 (5 bases). The germline V and J ends were trimmed by 0 bases and 6 bases, with 20 bases remaining between them. Germline CDR1 reads GTSNPN; CDR2 reads SVGIG (reference sequence). The CDR3 is made up of 16 amino acids. The CDR3: CAWSVLGIRTGAEAFF. CDR3 in DNA: TGTGCCTGGAGTGTACTAGGGATACGAACGGGGGCTGAAGCTTTCTTT.

A word on this clone: The junction shows a germline mismatch at one end, possibly a read error. The rearrangement links TRBV7-3 to TRBJ2-1; D unclear. The CDR3 is 15 residues long. Looked up from germline, CDR1 is SGHTA and CDR2 is FQGTGA. The CDR3 DNA reads as TGTGCCAGCAGTCCATCGCAGGCCTCCCACAATGAGCAGTTCTTC. Translated: CASSPSQASHNEQFF. Full variable domain (missing parts from reference TRBV7-3 and TRBJ2-1): GAGVSQTPSNKVTEKGKYVELRCDPISGHTALYWYRQSLGQGPEFLIYFQGTGAADDSGLPNDRFFAVRPEGSVSTLKIQRTERGDSAVYLCASSPSQASHNEQFFGPGTRLTVL.